This TCR beta chain appears in the sequencing data of a study of siplizumab effects on memory and regulatory T cells. Study-level findings and limits: Roughly 75-96% of proliferating clones (CD4+ or CD8+) could not be assigned a naive or memory phenotype. Sequences below about 10^-5 frequency were poorly captured, limiting mapping of alloreactive clones.

Generated by immunoSEQ multiplex PCR, the TCRdb table keeps only in-frame clones and is missing some. Of approximately 98,000 clones listed, about 94% are singletons. This clone was counted a single time. The antigen remains undetermined. The TCR was taken from a human donor in good health. Sequencing used non-Treg CD4+ T cells sorted from blood.

CDR3 loop: CASIGTVSNQPQHF. Here the CDR3 DNA reads TGTGCCAGCATAGGGACAGTTAGCAATCAGCCCCAGCATTTT. V usage is TRBV28 and J usage is TRBJ1-5; TRBD1 matches at 7 bases. This CDR3 region has 14 residues. Germline V gives CDR1 MDHEN, CDR2 SYDVKM. The J segment lost 0 bases and the V segment lost 7 bases, leaving 3 bases of the junction unmatched.